The 24 T cell receptor beta chains presented below share a single source sample, sequenced in a study of T cells after yellow fever vaccination. One entry per CDR3 protein results from TCRdb running MiXCR on the 5' RACE reads. Of under 150,000 distinct CDR3 sequences in the sample, about 15% were seen once. Source: CD8+ T cells sorted from PBMCs, taken 5 days after the yellow fever booster vaccination. These receptors came from a man aged 18 to 29 who received the YFV17D yellow fever vaccine.

This rearrangement joins TRBV12-5 to TRBJ2-7, with 10 bases lining up with TRBD1. Per germline, CDR1 LGHNT and CDR2 FRNRAP. J was trimmed by 2 bases and V by 5 bases; bases with no gene match: 6. This CDR3 region has 15 residues. Written as DNA, the CDR3 is TGTGCTAGTGGTGCCGGGACAGGGGTCACCTACGAGCAGTACTTC. This sequence encodes CASGAGTGVTYEQYF.

About this clonotype itself: This may come from a read error, since a much larger clone is one base off. The chain has TRBV6-5 and TRBJ2-6; D gene ambiguous. The CDR3 has 13 residues. The germline gives CDR1 MNHEY, CDR2 SVGAGI. CDR3 nucleotides: TGTGTCAGCATTGGCTCTGGGGCCAACGTCCTGACTTTC. Protein sequence: CVSIGSGANVLTF.

V usage is TRBV10-3 and J usage is TRBJ2-1; D is possibly TRBD1 (6 bases). The CDR3 contains 13 residues. Trimming removed 7 bases at V and 7 bases at J, with 14 bases between. The germline V gene has CDR1 ENHRY and CDR2 SYGVKD. The CDR3 reads CAITNSQGNEQFF. DNA for the CDR3: TGTGCCATCACAAATTCACAGGGAAATGAGCAGTTCTTC.

J is TRBJ2-7 and V is TRBV12-3 or TRBV12-4; TRBD1 is a possible D gene (6 bases). V lost 5 bases to trimming and J lost 3 bases, with 14 bases between them. The CDR3 totals 14 residues. The DNA of the CDR3 is TGTGCCAGCAGTATAGGGAGAGGGGGCTACGAGCAGTACTTC. Translation gives CASSIGRGGYEQYF.

This clonotype was detected only a few times. The V and J genes are TRBV19 and TRBJ2-3; 7 bases are shared with TRBD1. CDR1 is LNHDA, CDR2 SQIVND, per germline (reference sequence). The CDR3 is 16 amino acids. J was trimmed by 2 bases and V by 6 bases; bases with no gene match: 11. For the CDR3, the DNA is TGTGCCAGTAGCAAATCGGCGACAGGGCTCACAGATACGCAGTATTTT. Protein sequence: CASSKSATGLTDTQYF.

This clonotype has just a few counts. V gene TRBV6-2 or TRBV6-3 combines with J gene TRBJ2-7; 7 bases align to TRBD1. The CDR3 is made up of 13 amino acids. From germline, CDR1 is MNHEY and CDR2 SVGEGT. V shed 7 bases, J shed 3 bases, and the junction held 6 bases outside the gene matches. The CDR3 DNA reads as TGTGCCAGCACCGGACAGGTTTACTACGAGCAGTACTTC. Translating it yields CASTGQVYYEQYF.

The chain joins TRBV4-1 to TRBJ1-1; D gene ambiguous. With 0 bases removed from V and 4 bases from J, the gap between germline ends came to 12 bases. CDR1 and CDR2 (germline): MGHRA, YSYEKL. The CDR3 is made up of 15 amino acids. The CDR3 region is CASSQEEGISTEAFF. CDR3 in DNA: TGCGCCAGCAGCCAAGAGGAGGGTATCAGCACTGAAGCTTTCTTT.

The genes are TRBV5-4 and TRBJ2-6; TRBD1 matches at 7 bases. The CDR3 totals 15 residues. V lost 5 bases to trimming and J lost 2 bases; unmatched junction nucleotides: 4. Germline V CDR1 and CDR2: SGHNT, YYREEE (reference sequence). This CDR3 is CASRSTGTGANVLTF. CDR3 coding DNA: TGTGCCAGCAGGTCGACAGGGACTGGGGCCAACGTCCTGACTTTC.

There are a few counts of this clonotype. This chain connects TRBV28 to TRBJ2-2, with 7 bases fitting TRBD2. V dropped 3 bases and J dropped 8; count of bases not matched to a gene: 21. This CDR3 contains 19 residues. Germline values: CDR1 MDHEN, CDR2 SYDVKM. The CDR3 here is CASSLTSPYEDRAWGELFF. CDR3 in DNA: TGTGCCAGCAGTTTGACTAGCCCCTATGAGGATCGGGCGTGGGGGGAGCTGTTTTTT.

There are a few counts of this clonotype. The chain has TRBV4-1 and TRBJ1-5; the match to TRBD1 covers 7 bases. Germline CDR1 MGHRA, CDR2 YSYEKL. The J segment lost 5 bases and the V segment lost 0 bases, leaving 13 bases of the junction unmatched. The length of the CDR3 is 18 residues. The CDR3 coding sequence is TGCGCCAGCAGCCAAGATTGGACGCAGACAGGGATCTATCAGCCCCAGCATTTT. Translation gives CASSQDWTQTGIYQPQHF.

This clonotype was observed a handful of times. The rearrangement links TRBV7-9 to TRBJ2-7; D is undetermined. The V gene's germline CDR1 is SEHNR and CDR2 FQNEAQ (reference sequence). Trimming took off 5 bases at V and 4 bases at J, with 15 bases between the two ends. The CDR3 extends over 14 amino acids. The CDR3, as DNA: TGTGCCAGCAGCCGAACCGAAAAGCCTTACGAGCAGTACGTC. This gives the protein CASSRTEKPYEQYV.

V usage is TRBV29-1 and J usage is TRBJ2-1, with no clear D. V shed 4 bases and J shed 4 bases, with 14 bases lying between them. Germline-derived CDR1 and CDR2 are SQVTM and ANQGSEA. The CDR3 extends over 14 amino acids. CDR3 bases: TGCAGCGTTGTTTCACGGACCATTTACAATGAGCAGTTCTTC. This gives the protein CSVVSRTIYNEQFF.

This clonotype was seen a few times. In DNA, the CDR3 is TGTGCCAGCAGCGTTTCCTCTGGGGCCAACGTCCTGACTTTC. Translated, it gives CASSVSSGANVLTF. The chain joins TRBV27 to TRBJ2-6; no clear D gene. This CDR3 has 14 amino acids. V was clipped by 6 bases and J by 0 bases, with 6 bases between them. Germline V gene lookup returns CDR1 MNHEY and CDR2 SMNVEV (reference sequence).

The chain employs TRBV5-1 and TRBJ2-7; possibly TRBD1 for D (5 bases). The ends were cut back, 0 bases at V and 4 bases at J, with 14 bases in the middle. Germline assignment: CDR1 SGHRS and CDR2 YFSETQ. The CDR3 sequence is 15 residues long. The CDR3 region has the DNA TGCGCCAGCAGCTTGGCGCAGGGTTTAGGGTACGAGCAGTACTTC. It codes for CASSLAQGLGYEQYF. Combining the CDR3 with reference TRBV5-1 and TRBJ2-7 gives the whole variable domain KAGVTQTPRYLIKTRGQQVTLSCSPISGHRSVSWYQQTPGQGLQFLFEYFSETQRNKGNFPGRFSGRQFSNSRSEMNVSTLELGDSALYLCASSLAQGLGYEQYFGPGTRLTVT.

A few counts support this clonotype. The chain uses TRBV7-3 and TRBJ2-5; 8 bases are a match to TRBD1. Germline V gene sequence: CDR1 SGHTA, CDR2 FQGTGA. This CDR3 has 16 amino acids. V dropped 4 bases and J dropped 5; count of bases not matched to a gene: 12. The CDR3 loop reads CASSSPGQVKGETQYF. DNA of the CDR3: TGTGCCAGCAGCTCACCGGGACAGGTGAAGGGGGAGACCCAGTACTTC.

This clonotype was detected only a few times. V is TRBV7-9 and J is TRBJ2-7; D remains ambiguous. Germline loops: CDR1 SEHNR, CDR2 FQNEAQ (reference sequence). V lost 4 bases to trimming and J lost 1 base, with 14 bases between them. The CDR3 covers 15 residues. CDR3 coding DNA: TGTGCCAGCAGCTCGATGATCGGCAGATCCTACGAGCAGTACTTC. Its protein is CASSSMIGRSYEQYF.

The genes are TRBV12-5 and TRBJ2-2, with D hard to call. Germline V CDR1 and CDR2: LGHNT, FRNRAP. The CDR3 extends over 15 amino acids. V gave up 0 bases and J gave up 7 bases, with 12 bases separating them. The CDR3 protein is CASGLVLLGRGELFF. The DNA of the CDR3 is TGTGCTAGTGGTTTGGTACTCCTCGGTCGCGGGGAGCTGTTTTTT.

This clonotype was seen more than once but under ten times. V usage is TRBV19 and J usage is TRBJ2-7, with D possibly matching TRBD2 (5 bases). Per the germline V gene, CDR1 is LNHDA and CDR2 is SQIVND (reference sequence). V shed 3 bases and J shed 3 bases, with 9 bases lying between them. The CDR3 sequence is 13 residues long. CDR3 nucleotide sequence: TGTGCCAGTAGTATGGCCGGGAACTACGAGCAGTACTTC. Its protein is CASSMAGNYEQYF. Full variable domain (missing parts from reference TRBV19 and TRBJ2-7): DGGITQSPKYLFRKEGQNVTLSCEQNLNHDAMYWYRQDPGQGLRLIYYSQIVNDFQKGDIAEGYSVSREKKESFPLTVTSAQKNPTAFYLCASSMAGNYEQYFGPGTRLTVT.

The V and J genes are TRBV4-3 and TRBJ1-1; D might be TRBD1 (5 bases). Trimming pared 1 base from V and 1 base from J, leaving 13 bases between. Germline-derived CDR1 and CDR2 are LGHNA and YSLEER. The CDR3 is 16 amino acids. The CDR3 sequence: CASSQVQTDRNTEAFF. DNA of the CDR3: TGCGCCAGCAGCCAAGTTCAAACCGACAGGAACACTGAAGCTTTCTTT.

This clonotype was recorded a few times. CDR3 region: CASSPPQGVFSPLHF. CDR3 nucleotides: TGCGCCAGCAGCCCACCTCAGGGGGTTTTTTCACCCCTCCACTTT. This chain uses TRBV4-1 with TRBJ1-6; TRBD1 agrees at 7 bases. Germline V CDR1 and CDR2: MGHRA, YSYEKL. V was clipped by 4 bases and J by 9 bases; unmatched bases: 9. This CDR3 is 15 amino acids long.

V usage is TRBV4-3 and J usage is TRBJ2-1, with 10 bases that match TRBD2. The CDR3 covers 17 residues. Germline CDR1 LGHNA, CDR2 YSLEER. V shed 0 bases, J shed 8 bases, and the junction held 10 bases outside the gene matches. Here the CDR3 DNA reads TGCGCCAGCAGCCAAGAACGGCTAAGCGGGGGGGTCTATGAGCAGTTCTTC. Translating gives CASSQERLSGGVYEQFF.

This clonotype was found a few times. The chain couples TRBV9 to TRBJ1-3; unclear D gene. V gave up 0 bases and J gave up 7 bases, with 8 bases separating them. Germline V gene lookup returns CDR1 SGDLS and CDR2 YYNGEE. The CDR3 length is 13 residues. The CDR3 is CASSVDGVNTIYF. The CDR3 nucleotides are TGTGCCAGCAGCGTAGATGGGGTGAACACCATATATTTT.

J is TRBJ1-4 and V is TRBV4-1; no firm D call. The CDR3 loop spans 15 amino acids. CDR1 is MGHRA and CDR2 is YSYEKL in the germline V gene. The V gene lost 4 bases and the J gene lost 8 bases, with 17 bases spanning the gap. The chain's CDR3 is CASSLGSNSREKLFF. The CDR3 DNA is TGCGCCAGCAGCCTGGGTAGCAACAGCCGGGAAAAACTGTTTTTT.

This clonotype has only a few counts. The chain employs TRBV6-5 and TRBJ2-6; 9 bases are shared with TRBD1. The length of the CDR3 is 17 residues. The germline CDR1 and CDR2 sequences are MNHEY and SVGAGI. The ends lost 3 bases at V and 1 base at J; junction bases unmatched: 4. Here the CDR3 reads CASSYSDRGSGANVLTF. In nucleotides, the CDR3 is TGTGCCAGCAGTTATTCGGACAGGGGTTCTGGGGCCAACGTCCTGACTTTC.